The 24 T cell receptor beta chains reported below all come from one sample, sequenced in a study of cytomegalovirus exposure and HLA in healthy donors. In the PCR, 60 Vbeta and 13 Jbeta primers were used. Generated by immunoSEQ multiplex PCR, the TCRdb table keeps only in-frame clones and is missing some. The sample table includes approximately 40,000 clones. Specimen: PBMCs. These receptors were taken from a human donor in good health.

This sequence joins TRBV7-9 and TRBJ2-1; TRBD2 agrees at 7 bases. The V segment lost 3 bases and the J segment 9 bases; nucleotides outside the gene matches: 8. Germline V lookup: CDR1 SEHNR, CDR2 FQNEAQ (reference sequence). The CDR3 contains 14 residues. The CDR3, as DNA: TGTGCCAGCAGCTTCGTCGGGGGGACGGGTGAGCAGTTCTTC. Translated: CASSFVGGTGEQFF.

V gene TRBV9 combines with J gene TRBJ1-5, with D uncertain. CDR3 length: 14 amino acids. V dropped 3 bases and J dropped 1 base, with 8 bases sitting between them. Germline CDR1 SGDLS, CDR2 YYNGEE. As DNA, the CDR3 is TGTGCCAGCAGCGCACGAGCGAGCAATCAGCCCCAGCATTTT. The encoded protein is CASSARASNQPQHF.

As concerns this clone: The junction and the germline gene differ at one end; a read error may be behind it. The genes are TRBV5-1 and TRBJ2-6; 11 nucleotides align to TRBD2. Germline V gene sequence: CDR1 SGHRS, CDR2 YFSETQ. The CDR3 runs 20 residues. CDR3 DNA: TGCGCCAGCAGCTTCCCGGGGGCTAGCGGGGGGACCTCTAGGGCCAACGTCCTGACTTTC. This gives the protein CASSFPGASGGTSRANVLTF.

The V call is TRBV9, the J call TRBJ2-7; 10 positions match TRBD1. Germline V gives CDR1 SGDLS, CDR2 YYNGEE. V dropped 3 bases and J dropped 6; count of bases not matched to a gene: 3. The CDR3 extends over 13 amino acids. The CDR3 DNA reads TGTGCCAGCAGCGCGTGGACAGGGGGCGAGCAGTACTTC. Translating it yields CASSAWTGGEQYF.

Written as DNA, the CDR3 is TGTGCCAGCAGACCCACCGGGACAGAACATGAAAAACTGTTTTTT. Its translation: CASRPTGTEHEKLFF. This chain connects TRBV6-5 to TRBJ1-4; 7 positions agree with TRBD1. Germline V CDR1 and CDR2: MNHEY, SVGAGI. The ends lost 6 bases at V and 6 bases at J; junction bases unmatched: 10. The CDR3 extends over 15 amino acids.

The chain uses TRBV7-9 and TRBJ2-7; 11 bases are a match to TRBD1. The CDR3 consists of 16 residues. The germline V gene encodes CDR1 SEHNR and CDR2 FQNEAQ (reference sequence). The ends lost 3 bases at V and 6 bases at J; junction bases unmatched: 10. The CDR3 DNA follows: TGTGCCAGCAGCTTTAACCCGGGACAGGGGGATGGCGAGCAGTACTTC. This codes for CASSFNPGQGDGEQYF.

V gene TRBV6-1 combines with J gene TRBJ2-3; a weak D match, TRBD2 (5 bases). Looked up from germline, CDR1 is MNHNS and CDR2 is SASEGT. The CDR3 contains 15 residues. V lost 5 bases and J 1 base, leaving 13 bases between the germline ends. CDR3 DNA sequence: TGTGCCAGCAGTCAGGTGAGGGCCCGCACAGATACGCAGTATTTT. Protein: CASSQVRARTDTQYF.

V gene TRBV27 combines with J gene TRBJ1-2; 9 bases fit TRBD1. The CDR3 loop spans 15 amino acids. Germline V gene lookup returns CDR1 MNHEY and CDR2 SMNVEV (reference sequence). V was clipped by 5 bases and J by 7 bases; unmatched bases: 11. As DNA, the CDR3 is TGTGCCAGCAGTCGACGGGACAGGGCTTCGTCTGGCTACACCTTC. Residues: CASSRRDRASSGYTF.

The genes are TRBV7-8 and TRBJ1-5, with D unclear. The CDR3 totals 17 residues. Germline values: CDR1 SGHVS, CDR2 FQNEAQ. With 0 bases removed from V and 0 bases from J, the gap between germline ends came to 12 bases. As DNA, the CDR3 is TGTGCCAGCAGCTTAGCGGTCACGAGGGATAGCAATCAGCCCCAGCATTTT. This encodes CASSLAVTRDSNQPQHF.

V and J are TRBV6-1 and TRBJ2-5; TRBD2 is a possible D gene (6 bases). CDR3 length: 13 residues. Trimming cost V 10 bases and J 2 bases, with 14 bases left between them. Germline V gene lookup returns CDR1 MNHNS and CDR2 SASEGT. In nucleotides, the CDR3 is TGTGCCACACTTCGGAGGGTTCAAGAGACCCAGTACTTC. Encoded protein: CATLRRVQETQYF.

This chain connects TRBV18 to TRBJ2-5; possible D gene TRBD2, 6 bases. The J call could be wrong; TRBJ2-7 is a better fit for the DNA end. CDR1 is KGHSH and CDR2 is LQKENI in the germline V gene. This CDR3 comprises 15 residues. DNA for the CDR3: TGTGCCAGCTCACCGCAAAGGAGGGGCGCGGACGAGCAGTACTTC. Translation: CASSPQRRGADEQYF.

This chain links TRBV18 with TRBJ2-7, with 7 positions matching TRBD2. Trimming removed 3 bases from V and 0 bases from J; junction bases left unmatched: 8. The CDR3 contains 16 residues. CDR1 KGHSH and CDR2 LQKENI come from the germline V gene. CDR3 sequence (DNA): TGTGCCAGCTCACCTAGGTCGGGGGGTACCTCCTACGAGCAGTACTTC. This codes for CASSPRSGGTSYEQYF.

This rearrangement joins TRBV19 to TRBJ2-3, with 12 bases fitting TRBD2. The CDR3 sequence is 16 residues long. Unmatched junction bases numbered 8, after V lost 7 bases and J lost 3 bases. From germline, CDR1 is LNHDA and CDR2 SQIVND (reference sequence). This CDR3 is CASTPTGLAGTDTQYF. The DNA of the CDR3 is TGTGCCAGTACCCCCACCGGACTAGCGGGGACAGATACGCAGTATTTT. The full variable domain, completed using reference TRBV19 and TRBJ2-3, is DGGITQSPKYLFRKEGQNVTLSCEQNLNHDAMYWYRQDPGQGLRLIYYSQIVNDFQKGDIAEGYSVSREKKESFPLTVTSAQKNPTAFYLCASTPTGLAGTDTQYFGPGTRLTVL.

On this clone itself: Other DNA sequences in this sample translate to the same CDR3. This chain connects TRBV19 to TRBJ1-1, with 7 bases that match TRBD1. This CDR3 is built from 15 residues. With 4 bases clipped from V and 3 bases from J, the junction kept 8 bases outside the gene matches. Germline V lookup: CDR1 LNHDA, CDR2 SQIVND (reference sequence). The CDR3 reads CASSKRGQPHTEAFF. In DNA, the CDR3 is TGTGCCAGTAGTAAGAGGGGGCAACCCCACACTGAAGCTTTCTTT.

The rearrangement uses TRBV11-1 and TRBJ1-6, with D possibly TRBD1 on 5 matching bases. The germline gives CDR1 SGHAT, CDR2 FQDESV (reference sequence). V gave up 3 bases and J gave up 10 bases, with 13 bases separating them. This CDR3 comprises 14 residues. This chain's CDR3 is CASSLRQTKSPLHF. The CDR3 nucleotides are TGTGCCAGCAGCTTGAGACAGACCAAATCACCCCTCCACTTT.

This sequence joins TRBV19 and TRBJ1-5; 8 bases fit TRBD1. Trimming cost V 8 bases and J 6 bases; bases outside gene matches: 12. This CDR3 is 15 amino acids long. CDR1 is LNHDA, CDR2 SQIVND, per germline (reference sequence). The CDR3 reads CASSYRGQGGQPQHF. CDR3 DNA: TGTGCCAGTTCCTACCGCGGACAGGGTGGTCAGCCCCAGCATTTT.

The chain carries TRBV27 and TRBJ2-6; 7 nucleotides match TRBD1. The CDR3 is 15 residues long. With 2 bases clipped from V and 2 bases from J, the junction kept 0 bases outside the gene matches. Germline V gene data show CDR1 as MNHEY and CDR2 as SMNVEV (reference sequence). CDR3 nucleotide sequence: TGTGCCAGCAGTTTAGACAGGGCTGGGGCCAACGTCCTGACTTTC. It encodes CASSLDRAGANVLTF.

V and J are TRBV5-5 and TRBJ1-3, with a tentative D call TRBD1 (6 bases). Germline values: CDR1 SGHKS, CDR2 YYEKEE (reference sequence). With 5 bases removed from V and 0 bases from J, the gap between germline ends came to 12 bases. This CDR3 is 15 amino acids long. The CDR3, as DNA: TGTGCCAGCAGACGGACAGAGAACTCTGGAAACACCATATATTTT. This codes for CASRRTENSGNTIYF.

This rearrangement joins TRBV6-5 to TRBJ1-3, with 9 bases fitting TRBD1. In germline, CDR1 is MNHEY, CDR2 SVGAGI. This CDR3 has 15 residues. V lost 7 bases and J lost 2; bases outside the gene matches: 6. The chain's CDR3 is CASKGQGVAGNTIYF. CDR3 sequence (DNA): TGTGCCAGCAAGGGACAGGGAGTCGCTGGAAACACCATATATTTT.

The rearrangement links TRBV2 to TRBJ2-7, with D maybe TRBD1 (5 bases). The CDR3 runs 13 residues. Germline loops: CDR1 SNHLY, CDR2 FYNNEI. The ends were cut back, 2 bases at V and 6 bases at J, with 11 bases in the middle. The CDR3 nucleotides read TGTGCCAGCAGTGAACAAAGCAGGGTCGAGCAGTACTTC. Its translation: CASSEQSRVEQYF.

The genes are TRBV7-9 and TRBJ2-2; perhaps TRBD1 as D (5 bases). Germline values: CDR1 SEHNR, CDR2 FQNEAQ (reference sequence). This CDR3 has 16 amino acids. Trimming left V 2 bases short and J 3 bases short, with 13 bases between. For the CDR3, the DNA is TGTGCCAGCAGCTTATGGGCAGGGAAATACACCGGGGAGCTGTTTTTT. Translated: CASSLWAGKYTGELFF. Variable domain in full (rest from reference TRBV7-9 and TRBJ2-2): DTGVSQNPRHKITKRGQNVTFRCDPISEHNRLYWYRQTLGQGPEFLTYFQNEAQLEKSRLLSDRFSAERPKGSFSTLEIQRTEQGDSAMYLCASSLWAGKYTGELFFGEGSRLTVL.

The chain uses TRBV30 and TRBJ2-6; D call uncertain. CDR3 length: 14 residues. Germline V gene data show CDR1 as GTSNPN and CDR2 as SVGIG (reference sequence). Deletions cut 5 bases from V and 1 base from J, with 9 bases between. The CDR3 region has the DNA TGTGCCTGGGGAGTAGTATCTGGGGCCAACGTCCTGACTTTC. Translation: CAWGVVSGANVLTF.

The chain carries TRBV18 and TRBJ1-2; 8 positions match TRBD1. In germline, CDR1 is KGHSH, CDR2 LQKENI. Trimming removed 6 bases from V and 10 bases from J; junction bases left unmatched: 7. This CDR3 has 12 amino acids. This CDR3 reads CASSTGEVLYTF. The CDR3, as DNA: TGTGCCAGCTCGACAGGGGAGGTTCTCTACACCTTC.

V and J are TRBV30 and TRBJ1-1; D ambiguous. Trimming cost V 2 bases and J 1 base, with 8 bases left between them. The V gene's germline CDR1 is GTSNPN and CDR2 SVGIG (reference sequence). The CDR3 loop spans 13 amino acids. Here the CDR3 reads CAWSPGWNTEAFF. The CDR3 coding sequence is TGTGCCTGGAGTCCAGGTTGGAACACTGAAGCTTTCTTT.